These 20 T cell receptor beta chains were all obtained from the same sample, sequenced in a study of T cells in localized non-small cell lung cancer. Sequenced by immunoSEQ multiplex PCR; TCRdb stores in-frame clones only, minus some. The sample holds tens of thousands of clones, around nine tenths seen once. The input for sequencing was peripheral blood, taken before any cancer treatment. These receptors were collected from a woman between 35 and 75 years old with stage I lung adenocarcinoma.

The chain combines TRBV7-2 with TRBJ2-1, with TRBD2 matching 7 bases. Germline V gene data show CDR1 as SGHTA and CDR2 as FQGNSA. The V gene end was trimmed by 5 bases and the J gene end by 12 bases; junction bases not matched to a gene: 19. The CDR3 is 16 amino acids. The CDR3 loop is CASSRSSGTRPKGQFF. The CDR3 DNA reads as TGTGCCAGCAGCCGATCCAGCGGGACCCGTCCGAAGGGGCAGTTCTTC. Variable domain in full (rest from reference TRBV7-2 and TRBJ2-1): GAGVSQSPSNKVTEKGKDVELRCDPISGHTALYWYRQSLGQGLEFLIYFQGNSAPDKSGLPSDRFSAERTGGSVSTLTIQRTQQEDSAVYLCASSRSSGTRPKGQFFGPGTRLTVL.

This rearrangement joins TRBV6-1 to TRBJ2-7, with D perhaps matching TRBD2 (6 bases). The CDR3 runs 11 residues. The ends were cut back, 2 bases at V and 9 bases at J, with 8 bases in the middle. Germline CDR1 reads MNHNS; CDR2 reads SASEGT. CDR3 nucleotide sequence: TGTGCCAGCAGTGAATGGGAGGTGCAGTACTTC. As protein: CASSEWEVQYF.

This chain links TRBV9 with TRBJ2-7; 8 bases are a match to TRBD2. Unmatched junction bases numbered 11, after V lost 3 bases and J lost 6 bases. The CDR3 loop spans 15 amino acids. The germline V gene has CDR1 SGDLS and CDR2 YYNGEE. This CDR3 reads CASSDTSGVFTEQYF. CDR3 nucleotides: TGTGCCAGCAGCGATACTAGCGGCGTCTTCACCGAGCAGTACTTC.

CDR3 nucleotide sequence: TGTGCCAGCAGGGGGCAGGTCACAGATACGCAGTATTTT. This gives the protein CASRGQVTDTQYF. The V gene is TRBV6-1, the J gene TRBJ2-3; D possibly corresponds to TRBD1 (5 bases). Between the trimmed V and J ends, which lost 6 bases and 2 bases, there was a span of 9 bases. The CDR3 runs to 13 residues. CDR1 is MNHNS, CDR2 SASEGT, per germline.

This clone was recorded a few times. This sequence joins TRBV5-1 and TRBJ2-7; D might be TRBD1 (5 bases). Germline-derived CDR1 and CDR2 are SGHRS and YFSETQ. Trimming shortened V by 1 base and J by 3 bases, and 17 bases separated the two germline ends. The CDR3 is made up of 16 amino acids. CDR3 DNA: TGCGCCAGCAGCTTGTCTGCGGACAATGAATACTACGAGCAGTACTTC. Protein sequence: CASSLSADNEYYEQYF. Full variable domain (missing parts from reference TRBV5-1 and TRBJ2-7): KAGVTQTPRYLIKTRGQQVTLSCSPISGHRSVSWYQQTPGQGLQFLFEYFSETQRNKGNFPGRFSGRQFSNSRSEMNVSTLELGDSALYLCASSLSADNEYYEQYFGPGTRLTVT.

V is TRBV14 and J is TRBJ2-7; the D gene is possibly TRBD1 (6 bases). The germline CDR1 and CDR2 sequences are SGHDN and FVKESK. This CDR3 has 15 residues. Trimming cost V 4 bases and J 3 bases, with 16 bases left between them. CDR3 DNA sequence: TGTGCCAGCAGCCGCACTGGACAGAACGTCTACGAGCAGTACTTC. It yields the protein CASSRTGQNVYEQYF.

V gene TRBV5-1 combines with J gene TRBJ2-5; 7 bases agree with TRBD1. Germline values: CDR1 SGHRS, CDR2 YFSETQ. The CDR3 extends over 15 amino acids. The V and J ends lost 4 bases and 5 bases, in that order; junction bases with no gene match: 11. CDR3 region: CASSHKTGPAETQYF. For the CDR3, the DNA is TGCGCCAGCAGCCATAAGACAGGGCCCGCCGAGACCCAGTACTTC.

This clone was recorded only once. V gene TRBV7-9 combines with J gene TRBJ2-7, with 8 bases matching TRBD2. Germline V gene lookup returns CDR1 SEHNR and CDR2 FQNEAQ (reference sequence). The CDR3 spans 15 residues. With 3 bases clipped from V and 4 bases from J, the junction kept 8 bases outside the gene matches. The CDR3 sequence is CASSFWREEGYEQYF. In DNA, the CDR3 is TGTGCCAGCAGCTTCTGGCGGGAGGAGGGTTACGAGCAGTACTTC.

The genes are TRBV13 and TRBJ2-2; either TRBD1 or TRBD2 may supply D (5 bases each). The germline CDR1 and CDR2 sequences are PRHDT and FYEKMQ (reference sequence). The CDR3 sequence is 17 residues long. V lost 1 base to trimming and J lost 4 bases, with 16 bases between them. CDR3 protein: CASSLASGLRGTGELFF. CDR3 DNA: TGTGCCAGCAGCTTAGCCAGCGGACTGAGGGGCACCGGGGAGCTGTTTTTT.

The rearrangement uses TRBV4-1 and TRBJ2-2; the D is unclear. This CDR3 is built from 18 residues. V was trimmed by 2 bases and J by 3 bases, leaving 19 bases between them. CDR1 and CDR2 from the germline V gene are MGHRA and YSYEKL. CDR3 protein: CASSQYPLAKLDTGELFF. CDR3 bases: TGCGCCAGCAGCCAATATCCCCTTGCCAAGTTGGACACCGGGGAGCTGTTTTTT.

This chain uses TRBV18 with TRBJ2-6, with 7 positions matching TRBD1. Germline V gives CDR1 KGHSH, CDR2 LQKENI. The CDR3 is 17 residues long. Trimming removed 0 bases from V and 4 bases from J; junction bases left unmatched: 6. The CDR3 DNA reads TGTGCCAGCTCACCACCAGAAGGGGGCTCAGGGGCCAACGTCCTGACTTTC. Protein sequence: CASSPPEGGSGANVLTF.

The rearrangement links TRBV27 to TRBJ1-1; 10 nucleotides match TRBD1. The CDR3 length is 17 residues. Germline V lookup: CDR1 MNHEY, CDR2 SMNVEV (reference sequence). J lost 4 bases, V lost 5 bases, and 13 bases had no gene match. In nucleotides, the CDR3 is TGTGCCAGCAGTCGGGGGAGGACCGGGACAGGGGTCACTGAAGCTTTCTTT. It translates to CASSRGRTGTGVTEAFF.

This chain joins TRBV29-1 and TRBJ2-3; a possible D gene is TRBD2 (5 bases). The CDR3 is made up of 13 amino acids. V lost 1 base to trimming and J lost 4 bases, with 9 bases between them. CDR1 is SQVTM and CDR2 is ANQGSEA in the germline V gene. The CDR3 bases are TGCAGCGTTGAAGTATCCGGGGCAGATACGCAGTATTTT. Residues: CSVEVSGADTQYF.

The rearrangement joins TRBV27 to TRBJ2-1; 12 bases align to TRBD2. The CDR3 is 15 residues long. CDR1 MNHEY and CDR2 SMNVEV come from the germline V gene (reference sequence). The V segment lost 3 bases and the J segment 5 bases; nucleotides outside the gene matches: 2. The DNA of the CDR3 is TGTGCCAGCAGTTTGGGGACTAGCGGGCACAATGAGCAGTTCTTC. Translation: CASSLGTSGHNEQFF.

The chain combines TRBV5-4 with TRBJ2-7; D unresolved. V was trimmed by 4 bases and J by 1 base, leaving 12 bases between them. CDR3 length equals 14 residues. Germline V gene sequence: CDR1 SGHNT, CDR2 YYREEE (reference sequence). In DNA form, the CDR3 reads TGTGCCAGCAGCCAGAATACAGTTTCCTACGAGCAGTACTTC. It yields the protein CASSQNTVSYEQYF.

V and J are TRBV7-9 and TRBJ2-2, with D perhaps TRBD1 or TRBD2 (5 bases each). The V gene's germline CDR1 is SEHNR and CDR2 FQNEAQ (reference sequence). V shed 4 bases and J shed 0 bases, with 9 bases lying between them. The CDR3 is 15 residues long. CDR3 nucleotide sequence: TGTGCCAGCAGCTCCGGGGCCGCGAACACCGGGGAGCTGTTTTTT. It specifies CASSSGAANTGELFF.

The chain has TRBV13 and TRBJ1-2; unclear D gene. The CDR3 contains 14 residues. V lost 5 bases and J lost 0, with 10 bases in between. CDR1 is PRHDT, CDR2 FYEKMQ, per germline (reference sequence). The CDR3, as DNA: TGTGCCAGCAGCCGTTACAGAGCTAACTATGGCTACACCTTC. Translated, it gives CASSRYRANYGYTF.

The chain joins TRBV30 to TRBJ2-7, with D possibly being TRBD1 (7 bases). Germline V gene sequence: CDR1 GTSNPN, CDR2 SVGIG (reference sequence). V was trimmed by 4 bases and J by 4 bases, leaving 17 bases between them. The CDR3 loop spans 14 amino acids. CDR3 residues: CAWTRGGTVYEQYF. The DNA of the CDR3 is TGTGCCTGGACAAGAGGCGGGACAGTTTACGAGCAGTACTTC. The full variable domain, completed using reference TRBV30 and TRBJ2-7, is SQTIHQWPATLVQPVGSPLSLECTVEGTSNPNLYWYRQAAGRGLQLLFYSVGIGQISSEVPQNLSASRPQDRQFILSSKKLLLSDSGFYLCAWTRGGTVYEQYFGPGTRLTVT.

The V call is TRBV10-3, the J call TRBJ2-5, with D hard to call. The V gene's germline CDR1 is ENHRY and CDR2 SYGVKD. The length of the CDR3 is 11 residues. Trimming left V 5 bases short and J 0 bases short, with 1 base between. The CDR3 here is CAISYQETQYF. CDR3 DNA sequence: TGTGCCATCAGTTACCAAGAGACCCAGTACTTC.

The chain carries TRBV10-3 and TRBJ2-3, with TRBD2 matching 10 bases. Germline CDR1 is ENHRY and CDR2 is SYGVKD. After removal of 6 bases from V and 4 bases from J, the junction contained 4 bases not matched to a gene. This CDR3 has 14 amino acids. This chain's CDR3 is CAISGTSASDTQYF. CDR3 nucleotides: TGTGCCATCAGCGGGACTAGCGCTTCAGATACGCAGTATTTT.